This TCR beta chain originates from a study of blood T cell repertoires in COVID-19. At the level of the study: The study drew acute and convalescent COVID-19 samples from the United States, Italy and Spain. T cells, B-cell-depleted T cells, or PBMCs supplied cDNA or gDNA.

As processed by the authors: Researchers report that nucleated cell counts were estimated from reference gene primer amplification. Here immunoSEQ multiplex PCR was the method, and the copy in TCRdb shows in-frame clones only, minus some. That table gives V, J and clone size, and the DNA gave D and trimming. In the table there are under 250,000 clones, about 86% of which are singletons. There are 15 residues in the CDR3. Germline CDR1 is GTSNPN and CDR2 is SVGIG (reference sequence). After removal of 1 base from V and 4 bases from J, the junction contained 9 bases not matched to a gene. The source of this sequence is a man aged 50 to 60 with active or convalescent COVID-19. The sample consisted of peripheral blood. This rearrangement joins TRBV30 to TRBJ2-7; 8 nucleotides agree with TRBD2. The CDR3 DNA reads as TGTGCCTGGAGTGATAAATTAGCGGGGCAGTACGAGCAGTACTTC. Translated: CAWSDKLAGQYEQYF.